This T cell receptor (beta chain) was obtained from a study of CD8 T cells in acute hepatitis C reinfection. Across the study: Follow-up samples came at least 347 days after estimated infection, from resolvers.

The CDR3 contains 13 residues. The V end was cut by 0 bases, the J end by 1 base, with 4 bases between. Germline loops: CDR1 MNHNS, CDR2 SASEGT. Sequenced by immunoSEQ multiplex PCR; TCRdb stores in-frame clones only, minus some. The data show approximately 1,000 clones, about three fifths seen once. By proportion, this clone is large (0.1 to 1%). Study results and limitations: TRBV04 and TRBV06 were preferentially used in all groups, not explained by naive pool overrepresentation.

The sample's time point: at least 347 days after estimated infection, following spontaneous clearance. The hepatitis C virus-specific receptor repertoire was characterized directly ex vivo, with no prior expansion in culture. HCV-specific cells were stained with NS3 1073-1081 tetramer. This specimen was HCV NS3-1073 tetramer-sorted CD8+ T cells from PBMCs, taken at follow-up. This chain links TRBV6-1 with TRBJ2-7; no firm D call. The TCR originated in a man in his forties or fifties who spontaneously cleared hepatitis C infection. CDR3 protein: CASSEAVSYEQYF. DNA for the CDR3: TGTGCCAGCAGTGAAGCAGTTTCCTACGAGCAGTACTTC.